A single sample is the source of the 30 T cell receptor beta chains below, sequenced in a study of cytomegalovirus exposure and HLA in healthy donors. The PCR had 60 Vbeta and 13 Jbeta primers. Sequenced by immunoSEQ multiplex PCR; TCRdb stores in-frame clones only, minus some. This table has 200,000 to 250,000 clones, around four fifths appearing once. The sample taken for sequencing was PBMCs. Every receptor here comes from a woman aged 55-69 years in good health and CMV-seropositive.

The chain employs TRBV5-1 and TRBJ2-5; 7 nucleotides align to TRBD2. The CDR3 contains 14 residues. J gave up 6 bases and V 4 bases, and 9 bases lay outside the gene matches. The germline gives CDR1 SGHRS, CDR2 YFSETQ. CDR3 sequence: CASSPGGGIQTQYF. CDR3 bases: TGCGCCAGCAGCCCGGGGGGTGGGATCCAGACCCAGTACTTC. Together with reference TRBV5-1 and TRBJ2-5, the CDR3 gives the full variable domain: KAGVTQTPRYLIKTRGQQVTLSCSPISGHRSVSWYQQTPGQGLQFLFEYFSETQRNKGNFPGRFSGRQFSNSRSEMNVSTLELGDSALYLCASSPGGGIQTQYFGPGTRLLVL.

This chain links TRBV29-1 with TRBJ2-5, with 8 nucleotides matching TRBD2. Germline CDR1 is SQVTM and CDR2 is ANQGSEA. The CDR3 has 15 residues. With V trimmed by 7 bases and J by 5 bases, 15 bases remained unmatched. The CDR3 sequence is CSGAPGSGIGETQYF. DNA for the CDR3: TGCAGCGGTGCCCCGGGTAGCGGGATTGGGGAGACCCAGTACTTC.

The V gene is TRBV2, the J gene TRBJ1-2; TRBD1 might be the D (5 bases). V was cut by 3 bases and J by 0 bases, with 11 bases left in between. The CDR3 sequence is 15 residues long. Germline V CDR1 and CDR2: SNHLY, FYNNEI. For the CDR3, the DNA is TGTGCCAGCAGTGACCGCCAGGGAACTAACTATGGCTACACCTTC. It is translated as CASSDRQGTNYGYTF.

This rearrangement joins TRBV11-2 to TRBJ1-4; D gene uncertain. V lost 5 bases to trimming and J lost 2 bases, with 15 bases between them. This CDR3 has 16 residues. Looked up from germline, CDR1 is SGHAT and CDR2 is FQNNGV. Written as DNA, the CDR3 is TGTGCCAGCAGCGAAAACCCGGTTCGGACTAATGAAAAACTGTTTTTT. It yields the protein CASSENPVRTNEKLFF.

This rearrangement joins TRBV5-1 to TRBJ2-1; TRBD1 aligns across 9 bases. This CDR3 has 15 amino acids. Trimming removed 2 bases from V and 7 bases from J; junction bases left unmatched: 7. Germline V gene lookup returns CDR1 SGHRS and CDR2 YFSETQ. CDR3 DNA: TGCGCCAGCAGCTTTAGGGACAGGGAGGGTAATGAGCAGTTCTTC. Its translation is CASSFRDREGNEQFF.

V usage is TRBV7-9 and J usage is TRBJ2-1; a possible D gene is TRBD2 (5 bases). V was cut by 11 bases and J by 2 bases, with 31 bases left in between. Germline CDR1 SEHNR, CDR2 FQNEAQ (reference sequence). This CDR3 is 19 amino acids long. CDR3 sequence (DNA): TGTGCCGTACCAGAGGGTTCTCGGCCTGCCGAGACTACCTACAATGAGCAGTTCTTC. It codes for CAVPEGSRPAETTYNEQFF.

The genes are TRBV18 and TRBJ2-5, with 10 positions matching TRBD2. This CDR3 is built from 18 residues. Germline loops: CDR1 KGHSH, CDR2 LQKENI. The J segment lost 5 bases and the V segment lost 0 bases, leaving 12 bases of the junction unmatched. The CDR3 loop is CASSPPSAAAGGWETQYF. The CDR3 DNA is TGTGCCAGCTCACCACCCTCCGCGGCAGCGGGAGGGTGGGAGACCCAGTACTTC.

The CDR3 is CASSSQGGVYNEQFF. CDR3 DNA: TGTGCCAGCAGCTCACAAGGGGGGGTTTACAATGAGCAGTTCTTC. V is TRBV7-2 and J is TRBJ2-1; possibly TRBD2 for D (7 bases). The CDR3 contains 15 residues. Germline V gene sequence: CDR1 SGHTA, CDR2 FQGNSA. Deletions cut 4 bases from V and 4 bases from J, with 14 bases between.

The genes are TRBV14 and TRBJ2-5, with a possible D match to TRBD1 (6 bases). Trimming pared 3 bases from V and 5 bases from J, leaving 13 bases between. There are 14 residues in the CDR3. The germline V gene has CDR1 SGHDN and CDR2 FVKESK. CDR3 bases: TGTGCCAGCAGCCAGAGACAGGCGGCGGAGACCCAGTACTTC. Translated: CASSQRQAAETQYF.

With regard to this clone: The sample contains more than one DNA sequence encoding this CDR3. The rearrangement links TRBV5-1 to TRBJ1-5; D may be TRBD1 (5 bases). This CDR3 is built from 13 residues. The germline V and J ends were trimmed by 5 bases and 0 bases, with 6 bases remaining between them. Looked up from germline, CDR1 is SGHRS and CDR2 is YFSETQ. CDR3 coding DNA: TGCGCCAGCAGGACAGATAGCAATCAGCCCCAGCATTTT. As protein: CASRTDSNQPQHF. Full variable domain (remainder filled in from reference TRBV5-1 and TRBJ1-5): KAGVTQTPRYLIKTRGQQVTLSCSPISGHRSVSWYQQTPGQGLQFLFEYFSETQRNKGNFPGRFSGRQFSNSRSEMNVSTLELGDSALYLCASRTDSNQPQHFGDGTRLSIL.

This chain uses TRBV11-1 with TRBJ2-5; 10 bases align to TRBD1. V lost 5 bases, J lost 4 bases, and 4 bases stayed unmatched. The CDR3 has 14 residues. The germline gives CDR1 SGHAT, CDR2 FQDESV (reference sequence). The CDR3 DNA follows: TGTGCCAGCAGCGCCCGACAGGGGGCAGAGACCCAGTACTTC. This translates into CASSARQGAETQYF.

V usage is TRBV11-2 and J usage is TRBJ2-3; 15 bases are a match to TRBD2. The germline gives CDR1 SGHAT, CDR2 FQNNGV. The trim removed 1 base at V and 3 bases at J, leaving 5 bases unmatched. The CDR3 is 18 amino acids. CDR3 protein: CASSLGTSGRGGTDTQYF. Here the CDR3 DNA reads TGTGCCAGCAGCTTAGGGACTAGCGGGAGGGGAGGGACAGATACGCAGTATTTT.

The V call is TRBV7-9, the J call TRBJ2-2; a weak D match, TRBD2 (6 bases). V was pared by 7 bases and J by 6 bases, with 15 bases between. The CDR3 totals 14 residues. Germline lookup yields CDR1 SEHNR and CDR2 FQNEAQ (reference sequence). Written as DNA, the CDR3 is TGTGCCAGCAACGCCCGGGGGTCCGCCGGGGAGCTGTTTTTT. Translating gives CASNARGSAGELFF. The complete variable domain, with remaining parts taken from reference TRBV7-9 and TRBJ2-2, reads DTGVSQNPRHKITKRGQNVTFRCDPISEHNRLYWYRQTLGQGPEFLTYFQNEAQLEKSRLLSDRFSAERPKGSFSTLEIQRTEQGDSAMYLCASNARGSAGELFFGEGSRLTVL.

The CDR3 loop reads CSVDKGGTTGSSNQPQHF. The DNA for the CDR3 is TGCAGCGTTGATAAGGGTGGGACGACAGGGTCTAGCAATCAGCCCCAGCATTTT. The J gene is TRBJ1-5, the V gene TRBV29-1; 7 bases line up with TRBD1. From germline, CDR1 is SQVTM and CDR2 ANQGSEA. The CDR3 has 18 amino acids. After removal of 3 bases from V and 0 bases from J, the junction contained 14 bases not matched to a gene. Together with reference TRBV29-1 and TRBJ1-5, the CDR3 gives the full variable domain: SAVISQKPSRDICQRGTSLTIQCQVDSQVTMMFWYRQQPGQSLTLIATANQGSEATYESGFVIDKFPISRPNLTFSTLTVSNMSPEDSSIYLCSVDKGGTTGSSNQPQHFGDGTRLSIL.

The chain links TRBV18 to TRBJ1-4; 11 bases are a match to TRBD1. V lost 3 bases to trimming and J lost 8 bases; unmatched junction nucleotides: 2. Per germline, CDR1 KGHSH and CDR2 LQKENI. CDR3 size: 14 residues. The CDR3 spells CASSPDRGQEKLFF. CDR3 nucleotide sequence: TGTGCCAGCTCACCGGACAGGGGGCAGGAAAAACTGTTTTTT.

This clone has a handful of counts. V and J are TRBV6-1 and TRBJ1-2, with D perhaps matching TRBD1 (6 bases). V was clipped by 5 bases and J by 4 bases, with 17 bases between them. The CDR3 contains 15 residues. Germline values: CDR1 MNHNS, CDR2 SASEGT. The CDR3, as DNA: TGTGCCAGCAGTCCCCGGGACATACGGAGCTATGGCTACACCTTC. It yields the protein CASSPRDIRSYGYTF.

There are a few counts of this clone. The gene calls are TRBV6-5 and TRBJ2-7; possible D gene TRBD2, 5 bases. Trimming took off 0 bases at V and 5 bases at J, with 8 bases between the two ends. Germline V gene sequence: CDR1 MNHEY, CDR2 SVGAGI. CDR3 length: 13 amino acids. CDR3 nucleotide sequence: TGTGCCAGCAGTTACTCGAGGGTAAACGAGCAGTACTTC. Protein: CASSYSRVNEQYF.

The count of this clone is one. CDR3 region: CASSYTLAGYYEQYF. The CDR3 nucleotides read TGTGCCAGCAGTTATACACTAGCGGGGTACTACGAGCAGTACTTC. The chain employs TRBV5-5 and TRBJ2-7; TRBD2 matches 10 bases. The trim removed 5 bases at V and 3 bases at J, leaving 8 bases unmatched. Germline V gives CDR1 SGHKS, CDR2 YYEKEE (reference sequence). The CDR3 runs 15 residues.

The chain links TRBV15 to TRBJ2-1, with 7 bases lining up with TRBD2. The germline V gene has CDR1 LNHNV and CDR2 YYDKDF (reference sequence). V shed 5 bases, J shed 8 bases, and the junction held 6 bases outside the gene matches. The CDR3 sequence is 13 residues long. CDR3 amino acids: CATSRRDYHEQFF. CDR3 in DNA: TGTGCCACCAGCCGACGGGACTATCATGAGCAGTTCTTC.

The chain carries TRBV14 and TRBJ2-2, with 9 bases identical to TRBD2. Germline lookup yields CDR1 SGHDN and CDR2 FVKESK. The CDR3 totals 16 residues. The V gene end was trimmed by 0 bases and the J gene end by 6 bases; junction bases not matched to a gene: 5. For the CDR3, the DNA is TGTGCCAGCAGCCAAGATCTGGTAGCGGGAGCCGGGGAGCTGTTTTTT. Translated, it gives CASSQDLVAGAGELFF.

This clone was picked up one time. This chain joins TRBV9 and TRBJ2-6; 10 bases are shared with TRBD1. This CDR3 is 19 amino acids long. V dropped 2 bases and J dropped 0; count of bases not matched to a gene: 8. Germline values: CDR1 SGDLS, CDR2 YYNGEE. The CDR3 sequence: CASSVNPGQGGSGANVLTF. The CDR3, as DNA: TGTGCCAGCAGCGTTAATCCAGGACAGGGGGGCTCTGGGGCCAACGTCCTGACTTTC.

The genes are TRBV18 and TRBJ1-2; TRBD1 aligns across 11 bases. The CDR3 length is 16 residues. CDR1 and CDR2 from the germline V gene are KGHSH and LQKENI. The junction had 8 bases not matched to a gene; V was cut back by 4 bases and J by 4 bases. CDR3 residues: CASSRGQGAGVYGYTF. CDR3 in DNA: TGTGCCAGCTCACGAGGACAGGGGGCGGGAGTCTATGGCTACACCTTC.

This clone was seen a few times. The chain uses TRBV5-4 and TRBJ2-1; 15 nucleotides agree with TRBD2. CDR1 and CDR2 (germline): SGHNT, YYREEE (reference sequence). Trimming took 6 bases from V and 1 from J; bases not matched to a gene: 8. The CDR3 is 18 amino acids. Here the CDR3 reads CASNLGGTSGRSYNEQFF. The CDR3 DNA is TGTGCCAGCAATCTGGGAGGGACTAGCGGGAGGTCCTACAATGAGCAGTTCTTC. Drawing the rest from reference TRBV5-4 and TRBJ2-1, the complete variable domain is ETGVTQSPTHLIKTRGQQVTLRCSSQSGHNTVSWYQQALGQGPQFIFQYYREEENGRGNFPPRFSGLQFPNYSSELNVNALELDDSALYLCASNLGGTSGRSYNEQFFGPGTRLTVL.

The chain employs TRBV6-6 and TRBJ2-1, with 10 bases identical to TRBD2. CDR1 and CDR2 from the germline V gene are MNHNY and SVGAGI (reference sequence). CDR3 length: 16 residues. With V trimmed by 5 bases and J by 3 bases, 7 bases remained unmatched. CDR3 residues: CASSPRTSGNYNEQFF. In nucleotides, the CDR3 is TGTGCCAGCAGTCCGAGGACTAGCGGTAACTACAATGAGCAGTTCTTC.

V usage is TRBV6-5 and J usage is TRBJ1-1; weak D call: TRBD1 (5 bases). CDR3 length: 15 residues. Trimming removed 2 bases at V and 4 bases at J, with 14 bases between. The germline gives CDR1 MNHEY, CDR2 SVGAGI. The CDR3 bases are TGTGCCAGCAGTTACGGAGCCAGGGTGGCCACTGAAGCTTTCTTT. Encoded protein: CASSYGARVATEAFF.

This clone was counted between two and nine times. The chain links TRBV9 to TRBJ2-6; a possible D gene is TRBD1 (5 bases). Germline CDR1 reads SGDLS; CDR2 reads YYNGEE. V dropped 4 bases and J dropped 0 bases, with 8 bases sitting between them. The CDR3 consists of 15 residues. CDR3 loop: CASSPRASGANVLTF. In nucleotides, the CDR3 is TGTGCCAGCAGCCCCAGGGCCTCTGGGGCCAACGTCCTGACTTTC.

In its sample, this clone was seen once. CDR3 region: CASTLGSSYEQYF. The CDR3 nucleotides read TGTGCCAGCACCCTAGGGAGCTCCTACGAGCAGTACTTC. The V gene is TRBV28, the J gene TRBJ2-7, with D perhaps TRBD2 (5 bases). The CDR3 loop spans 13 amino acids. V lost 7 bases and J 0 bases, leaving 10 bases between the germline ends. Germline V CDR1 and CDR2: MDHEN, SYDVKM.

This chain joins TRBV5-1 and TRBJ1-4; maybe TRBD1 (5 bases). Germline V CDR1 and CDR2: SGHRS, YFSETQ. V lost 5 bases to trimming and J lost 5 bases, with 10 bases between them. CDR3 length equals 13 residues. CDR3 protein: CASRSGGNEKLFF. In DNA form, the CDR3 reads TGCGCCAGCAGGTCCGGGGGGAATGAAAAACTGTTTTTT. Variable domain in full (rest from reference TRBV5-1 and TRBJ1-4): KAGVTQTPRYLIKTRGQQVTLSCSPISGHRSVSWYQQTPGQGLQFLFEYFSETQRNKGNFPGRFSGRQFSNSRSEMNVSTLELGDSALYLCASRSGGNEKLFFGSGTQLSVL.

V is TRBV20-1 and J is TRBJ1-1; D gene uncertain. Germline V gene lookup returns CDR1 DFQATT and CDR2 SNEGSKA (reference sequence). V was pared by 5 bases and J by 11 bases, with 9 bases between. The CDR3 sequence is 9 residues long. CDR3 DNA sequence: TGCAGTGCTGGGAGGTGGGCTTTCTTT. Encoded protein: CSAGRWAFF.

The chain carries TRBV5-1 and TRBJ1-1, with D perhaps matching TRBD1 (6 bases). The V end was cut by 1 base, the J end by 0 bases, with 13 bases between. The CDR3 is 16 residues long. Germline CDR1 and CDR2: SGHRS and YFSETQ. CDR3: CASSLYTGSLNTEAFF. For the CDR3, the DNA is TGCGCCAGCAGCTTGTACACAGGGTCGTTGAACACTGAAGCTTTCTTT.